The 4 T cell receptor beta chains given below trace back to one sample, sequenced in a study of control samples from healthy donors and cancer patients. Data came from immunoSEQ multiplex PCR; TCRdb stores just in-frame clones and leaves some out. The sample lists about 270,000 clones, over 75% occurring once. The specimen was PBMCs. Receptors originate from a woman in her sixties or seventies with lung cancer.

The V and J genes are TRBV2 and TRBJ2-3; TRBD1 agrees at 8 bases. Looked up from germline, CDR1 is SNHLY and CDR2 is FYNNEI. This CDR3 is built from 14 residues. With 9 bases clipped from V and 1 base from J, the junction kept 6 bases outside the gene matches. The CDR3 is CARARDRRTDTQYF. Written as DNA, the CDR3 is TGTGCCAGGGCCCGGGACAGGCGCACAGATACGCAGTATTTT.

This clone is a singleton in its sample. The chain recombines TRBV15 with TRBJ1-1; D is undetermined. This CDR3 region has 14 residues. Trimming stripped 0 bases from V and 0 bases from J, with 5 bases between. CDR1 is LNHNV and CDR2 is YYDKDF in the germline V gene (reference sequence). In DNA form, the CDR3 reads TGTGCCACCAGCAGAGATCTGGTGAACACTGAAGCTTTCTTT. It specifies CATSRDLVNTEAFF.

This sequence joins TRBV11-2 and TRBJ2-2; 7 nucleotides line up with TRBD1. This CDR3 is 15 amino acids long. Germline trimming cut 5 bases from V and 0 bases from J; bases unmatched to any gene: 3. Germline V gene data show CDR1 as SGHAT and CDR2 as FQNNGV. This CDR3 reads CASSKGTANTGELFF. CDR3 DNA sequence: TGTGCCAGCAGCAAGGGGACAGCGAACACCGGGGAGCTGTTTTTT.

The chain couples TRBV9 to TRBJ2-1, with TRBD2 as a possible D gene (5 bases). Germline V CDR1 and CDR2: SGDLS, YYNGEE. Trimming left V 0 bases short and J 10 bases short, with 11 bases between. CDR3 size: 13 residues. Here the CDR3 DNA reads TGTGCCAGCAGCGTAGAGGCCCGCGGGGAGCAGTTCTTC. Residues: CASSVEARGEQFF.